Below are 28 T cell receptor beta chains sequenced from a single sample in a study of cytomegalovirus exposure and HLA in healthy donors. The PCR ran on 60 Vbeta and 13 Jbeta primers. Libraries were prepared by immunoSEQ multiplex PCR; TCRdb keeps only in-frame clonotypes and omits some of them. This sample has fewer than 180,000 clones, with roughly 80% found just once. Sequenced material: PBMCs. Source of these receptors: a human donor in good health.

This chain connects TRBV5-6 to TRBJ1-2, with D possibly matching TRBD1 (5 bases). Per germline, CDR1 SGHDT and CDR2 YYEEEE. This CDR3 has 18 residues. Trimming pared 4 bases from V and 4 bases from J, leaving 26 bases between. The CDR3 spells CASSPTRQTSPQPYGYTF. In nucleotides, the CDR3 is TGTGCCAGCAGCCCGACCCGACAGACATCACCCCAACCCTATGGCTACACCTTC.

This rearrangement joins TRBV28 to TRBJ2-5, with TRBD1 matching 7 bases. CDR1 is MDHEN and CDR2 is SYDVKM in the germline V gene. The CDR3 is 12 amino acids. With V trimmed by 6 bases and J by 11 bases, 9 bases remained unmatched. CDR3 protein: CASRTTGFEQYF. The DNA for the CDR3 is TGTGCCAGCAGGACGACAGGGTTTGAGCAGTACTTC.

The V gene is TRBV27, the J gene TRBJ2-7; 8 bases map to TRBD2. J gave up 7 bases and V 5 bases, and 16 bases lay outside the gene matches. This CDR3 has 16 residues. Germline CDR1 and CDR2: MNHEY and SMNVEV (reference sequence). The CDR3 DNA follows: TGTGCCAGCAGTCCCCCCGCGGCTAGCGGGCCCCGGGAGCAGTACTTC. Residues: CASSPPAASGPREQYF.

The J gene is TRBJ2-3, the V gene TRBV7-8, with 13 bases identical to TRBD2. The CDR3 consists of 16 residues. Trimming cost V 5 bases and J 1 base; bases outside gene matches: 3. Germline CDR1 is SGHVS and CDR2 is FQNEAQ. The CDR3 DNA reads as TGTGCCAGCAGCCAAGGACTAGCGGGGGGCACAGATACGCAGTATTTT. As protein: CASSQGLAGGTDTQYF.

The chain has TRBV10-3 and TRBJ2-7; 10 bases align to TRBD2. This CDR3 spans 15 amino acids. Looked up from germline, CDR1 is ENHRY and CDR2 is SYGVKD. V lost 6 bases to trimming and J lost 1 base; unmatched junction nucleotides: 6. In DNA form, the CDR3 reads TGTGCCATCAGAACCGGACTAGCGGATTCCTACGAGCAGTACTTC. Its protein product is CAIRTGLADSYEQYF.

The chain is built from TRBV6-5 and TRBJ2-1, with D maybe TRBD2 (5 bases). The CDR3 runs to 14 residues. V shed 5 bases and J shed 5 bases, with 13 bases lying between them. Germline-derived CDR1 and CDR2 are MNHEY and SVGAGI. CDR3 in DNA: TGTGCCAGCAGTCCCTTTCGGGGTGACAATGAGCAGTTCTTC. Translating gives CASSPFRGDNEQFF.

About this clone itself: Germline and junction disagree at one end, which may indicate a read error. V usage is TRBV5-1 and J usage is TRBJ2-3; 8 bases match TRBD1. CDR1 is SGHRS, CDR2 YFSETQ, per germline. CDR3 length: 18 residues. This CDR3 reads CASSSPTYSGGPTDTQSF. For the CDR3, the DNA is TGCGCCAGCAGCTCACCCACCTATTCAGGGGGCCCCACAGATACGCAGTCTTTT. Together with reference TRBV5-1 and TRBJ2-3, the CDR3 gives the full variable domain: KAGVTQTPRYLIKTRGQQVTLSCSPISGHRSVSWYQQTPGQGLQFLFEYFSETQRNKGNFPGRFSGRQFSNSRSEMNVSTLELGDSALYLCASSSPTYSGGPTDTQSFGPGTRLTVL.

This clone came up once. V gene TRBV6-1 combines with J gene TRBJ2-3, with D tentatively TRBD1 (5 bases). Trimming removed 4 bases from V and 2 bases from J, with 16 bases in between. The germline gives CDR1 MNHNS, CDR2 SASEGT. The CDR3 totals 16 residues. CDR3 in amino acids: CASSVQTASYTDTQYF. The CDR3 DNA sequence: TGTGCCAGCAGTGTCCAGACAGCCAGTTACACAGATACGCAGTATTTT.

The gene calls are TRBV9 and TRBJ1-1; the D is unclear. Germline V gene lookup returns CDR1 SGDLS and CDR2 YYNGEE. CDR3 length: 12 amino acids. V gave up 0 bases and J gave up 5 bases, with 5 bases separating them. CDR3 amino acids: CASSVGETEAFF. The CDR3 DNA reads as TGTGCCAGCAGCGTAGGGGAGACTGAAGCTTTCTTT.

Comment on this clone: Relative to the germline gene, one junction end is altered; a read error may explain this. The chain combines TRBV7-9 with TRBJ2-1; possible D gene TRBD1, 6 bases. The CDR3 is made up of 17 amino acids. CDR1 is SEHNR, CDR2 FQNEAQ, per germline (reference sequence). The DNA of the CDR3 is TGTTCCAGCAGCTCTACCCGGACAGTTTTTTCCTACAATGAGCAGTTCTTC. Translating gives CSSSSTRTVFSYNEQFF. Full variable domain (rest looked up from reference TRBV7-9 and TRBJ2-1): DTGVSQNPRHKITKRGQNVTFRCDPISEHNRLYWYRQTLGQGPEFLTYFQNEAQLEKSRLLSDRFSAERPKGSFSTLEIQRTEQGDSAMYLCSSSSTRTVFSYNEQFFGPGTRLTVL.

The chain couples TRBV19 to TRBJ2-7, with TRBD2 identical over 12 bases. Germline V CDR1 and CDR2: LNHDA, SQIVND (reference sequence). The J segment lost 2 bases and the V segment lost 3 bases, leaving 11 bases of the junction unmatched. CDR3 size: 18 residues. CDR3 protein: CASSIVGLAGTLPYEQYF. For the CDR3, the DNA is TGTGCCAGTAGTATCGTCGGACTAGCGGGGACTCTCCCCTACGAGCAGTACTTC.

V is TRBV6-5 and J is TRBJ2-7; weak D call: TRBD2 (6 bases). Germline V gene sequence: CDR1 MNHEY, CDR2 SVGAGI. This CDR3 is 15 amino acids long. The V and J ends lost 5 bases and 3 bases respectively, with 17 bases between them. The CDR3 region is CASSLTGVKVYEQYF. CDR3 sequence (DNA): TGTGCCAGCAGTCTCACGGGGGTGAAGGTCTACGAGCAGTACTTC.

This chain uses TRBV5-5 with TRBJ1-1, with D possibly TRBD1 on 6 matching bases. Germline V gene sequence: CDR1 SGHKS, CDR2 YYEKEE (reference sequence). The CDR3 consists of 15 residues. V was clipped by 0 bases and J by 1 base, with 10 bases between them. CDR3 sequence (DNA): TGTGCCAGCAGCTTGGTATTCAGGGGGAACACTGAAGCTTTCTTT. Its translation is CASSLVFRGNTEAFF.

The V and J genes are TRBV18 and TRBJ2-5; D uncertain. The DNA matches TRBJ2-7 better at its end, which makes the J call doubtful. This CDR3 is 12 amino acids long. The germline gives CDR1 KGHSH, CDR2 LQKENI. CDR3 bases: TGTGCCAGCTCGCCATCTCCCTACGAGCAGTACTTC. This sequence encodes CASSPSPYEQYF.

The chain recombines TRBV11-1 with TRBJ2-7; 9 positions match TRBD1. The V and J ends lost 4 bases and 5 bases, in that order; junction bases with no gene match: 3. The CDR3 is made up of 13 amino acids. The germline gives CDR1 SGHAT, CDR2 FQDESV (reference sequence). CDR3 amino acids: CASSSDRGDEQYF. The CDR3 nucleotides are TGTGCCAGCAGCTCGGACAGGGGCGACGAGCAGTACTTC.

The V and J genes are TRBV19 and TRBJ1-5, with TRBD1 matching over 10 bases. The ends lost 5 bases at V and 10 bases at J; junction bases unmatched: 8. Germline-derived CDR1 and CDR2 are LNHDA and SQIVND (reference sequence). The CDR3 loop spans 14 amino acids. The CDR3 region has the DNA TGTGCCAGTAGTCCGCGGGACAGGGGAGTACCCCAGCATTTT. It is translated as CASSPRDRGVPQHF.

The V and J genes are TRBV7-8 and TRBJ1-3; no clear D gene. The V gene lost 0 bases and the J gene lost 3 bases, with 15 bases spanning the gap. This CDR3 has 17 amino acids. CDR1 is SGHVS, CDR2 FQNEAQ, per germline. The CDR3 coding sequence is TGTGCCAGCAGCTTAGCTTCGATAGTTAGCCTTGGAAACACCATATATTTT. Amino acids: CASSLASIVSLGNTIYF.

The chain carries TRBV7-9 and TRBJ1-1, with TRBD1 identical over 7 bases. This CDR3 spans 14 amino acids. V lost 5 bases and J lost 6; bases outside the gene matches: 9. Germline values: CDR1 SEHNR, CDR2 FQNEAQ (reference sequence). The CDR3 here is CASSNKGGAAEAFF. The CDR3 nucleotides are TGTGCCAGCAGCAACAAAGGGGGCGCGGCTGAAGCTTTCTTT.

V usage is TRBV18 and J usage is TRBJ1-4, with unresolved D. V lost 3 bases to trimming and J lost 5 bases, with 10 bases between them. The CDR3 has 14 residues. Germline values: CDR1 KGHSH, CDR2 LQKENI. In DNA form, the CDR3 reads TGTGCCAGCTCACCGTCAGGAAGGAATGAAAAACTGTTTTTT. Translation gives CASSPSGRNEKLFF.

About this clone itself: The junction and the germline gene differ at one end; a read error may be behind it. This chain joins TRBV2 and TRBJ2-7; tentative D call: TRBD1 (6 bases). The CDR3 is 13 residues long. CDR1 and CDR2 (germline): SNHLY, FYNNEI. The DNA of the CDR3 is TGTGCCAGCAGTGAAGTAGTACCGGGACATCGGCACTTC. This sequence encodes CASSEVVPGHRHF.

The chain joins TRBV6-5 to TRBJ1-3, with a weak D call TRBD1 (6 bases). The length of the CDR3 is 13 residues. V lost 7 bases and J 0 bases, leaving 7 bases between the germline ends. CDR1 is MNHEY, CDR2 SVGAGI, per germline. The CDR3 region is CASTRGSGNTIYF. CDR3 coding DNA: TGTGCCAGCACCAGGGGCTCTGGAAACACCATATATTTT.

The rearrangement joins TRBV7-2 to TRBJ2-1; 13 bases match TRBD2. Germline loops: CDR1 SGHTA, CDR2 FQGNSA. The CDR3 length is 17 residues. Germline trimming cut 5 bases from V and 6 bases from J; bases unmatched to any gene: 10. CDR3 in amino acids: CASSAKVTSGRINEQFF. The CDR3 DNA reads as TGTGCCAGCAGCGCAAAGGTGACTAGCGGGAGGATCAATGAGCAGTTCTTC. The variable domain in full, with the rest retrieved from reference TRBV7-2 and TRBJ2-1, is GAGVSQSPSNKVTEKGKDVELRCDPISGHTALYWYRQSLGQGLEFLIYFQGNSAPDKSGLPSDRFSAERTGGSVSTLTIQRTQQEDSAVYLCASSAKVTSGRINEQFFGPGTRLTVL.

The chain recombines TRBV10-3 with TRBJ2-3; the match to TRBD1 covers 11 bases. CDR1 ENHRY and CDR2 SYGVKD come from the germline V gene. Losses at the gene ends were 8 bases for V and 1 base for J; bases not matched to a gene: 11. This CDR3 contains 17 residues. CDR3 sequence (DNA): TGTGCCATCGGACGATTTGGGACAGGGGGTGGCACAGATACGCAGTATTTT. Translation gives CAIGRFGTGGGTDTQYF.

This clone was detected only a few times. The chain carries TRBV6-5 and TRBJ2-1, with 7 bases identical to TRBD1. From germline, CDR1 is MNHEY and CDR2 SVGAGI. With V trimmed by 6 bases and J by 4 bases, 9 bases remained unmatched. The length of the CDR3 is 15 residues. This chain's CDR3 is CASRIDRDQYNEQFF. CDR3 DNA: TGTGCCAGCAGAATCGACAGGGACCAGTACAATGAGCAGTTCTTC.

The V and J genes are TRBV25-1 and TRBJ1-4; no definite D call. Germline V gene data show CDR1 as MGHDK and CDR2 as SYGVNS. The CDR3 totals 15 residues. Trimming removed 4 bases from V and 0 bases from J, with 9 bases in between. The chain's CDR3 is CASSGNSATNEKLFF. In DNA, the CDR3 is TGTGCCAGCAGTGGCAACAGTGCAACTAATGAAAAACTGTTTTTT.

The V and J genes are TRBV4-3 and TRBJ2-1; D gene unclear. The germline gives CDR1 LGHNA, CDR2 YSLEER. This CDR3 contains 14 residues. Trimming stripped 3 bases from V and 2 bases from J, with 8 bases between. The CDR3 reads CASSHLTAYNEQFF. The CDR3 coding sequence is TGCGCCAGCAGCCATCTCACAGCCTACAATGAGCAGTTCTTC.

The V call is TRBV6-1, the J call TRBJ1-1; tentatively, D is TRBD1 (5 bases). The CDR3 is made up of 13 amino acids. Trimming shortened V by 6 bases and J by 7 bases, and 15 bases separated the two germline ends. Germline lookup yields CDR1 MNHNS and CDR2 SASEGT. This chain's CDR3 is CASSATWGGEAFF. In DNA, the CDR3 is TGTGCCAGCAGCGCCACCTGGGGGGGTGAAGCTTTCTTT.

This chain connects TRBV5-8 to TRBJ1-5, with TRBD1 matching over 8 bases. Germline V lookup: CDR1 SGHTS, CDR2 YDEGEE. J gave up 9 bases and V 7 bases, and 9 bases lay outside the gene matches. The CDR3 is 13 residues long. The CDR3 DNA is TGTGCCAGCGCGGACAGGGTCGGTGGGCCCCAGCATTTT. Its protein is CASADRVGGPQHF.